The clone carrying this TCR beta chain was seen just once. What it binds is not known. The repertoire was sequenced with immunoSEQ multiplex PCR; TCRdb's copy has only in-frame clones and lacks some. This table holds 150,000 to 200,000 clones, 81% found once. The sample belongs to a study of cytomegalovirus exposure and HLA in healthy donors. Findings of the study overall: Most TCR sequences were seen very rarely across donors, but some public TCRs occurred in many. Cytomegalovirus association was listed for 150 or so TCR beta chains.

The CDR3 consists of 16 residues. Germline V gene lookup returns CDR1 SEHNR and CDR2 FQNEAQ (reference sequence). V shed 5 bases, J shed 7 bases, and the junction held 11 bases outside the gene matches. The sequencing sample was made of PBMCs. V gene TRBV7-9 combines with J gene TRBJ2-2; 9 bases are shared with TRBD1. This clonotype was sampled from a woman between 25 and 40 years old in good health and CMV-seronegative. DNA for the CDR3: TGTGCCAGCAGCCTCCTATGGACAGGGGAGGTCGGGGAGCTGTTTTTT. It codes for CASSLLWTGEVGELFF.